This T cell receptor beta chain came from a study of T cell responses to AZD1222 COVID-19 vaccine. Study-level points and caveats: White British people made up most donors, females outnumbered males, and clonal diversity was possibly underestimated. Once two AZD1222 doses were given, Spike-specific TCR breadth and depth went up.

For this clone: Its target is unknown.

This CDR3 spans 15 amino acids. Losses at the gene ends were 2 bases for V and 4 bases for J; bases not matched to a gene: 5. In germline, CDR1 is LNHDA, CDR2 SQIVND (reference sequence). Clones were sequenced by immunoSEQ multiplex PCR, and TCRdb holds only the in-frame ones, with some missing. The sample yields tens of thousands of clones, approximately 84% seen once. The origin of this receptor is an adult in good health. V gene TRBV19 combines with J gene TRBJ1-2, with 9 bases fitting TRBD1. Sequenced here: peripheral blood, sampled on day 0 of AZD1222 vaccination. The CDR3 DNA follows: TGTGCCAGTAGTATAACCGGGACAGGGTTCTATGGCTACACCTTC. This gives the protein CASSITGTGFYGYTF.